This T cell receptor beta chain is from a study of T-cell memory formation after mild COVID-19. Study-wide points: Balance between CD4 and CD8 was seen in clones contracting day 15 to 85, and a CD4+ lean was seen in later expanders.

A 5'RACE reaction primed in the constant segment made cDNA libraries of TCR alpha and TCR beta, and these carried sample barcodes and UMIs. TCRdb reprocessed the 5' RACE reads via MiXCR and lists one record per CDR3 protein. The table lists hundreds of thousands of distinct CDR3 sequences, roughly 22% of them singletons. With respect to this clonotype: The antigen is unknown.

Trimming removed 10 bases at V and 3 bases at J, with 12 bases between. The CDR3 is made up of 13 amino acids. The sequence was obtained from an adult woman who had mild COVID-19 (a few samples of this study predate the infection). Cell type and time point are not known. The specimen sequenced was PBMCs or a T cell subset sorted from them (not recorded which). This chain joins TRBV12-3 or TRBV12-4 and TRBJ2-2; D uncertain. DNA for the CDR3: TGTGCCACCACCCTACAACACACCGGGGAGCTGTTTTTT. Translated, it gives CATTLQHTGELFF.